The 21 T cell receptor beta chains listed next were all sequenced from one sample in a study of graft-versus-host responses after intestinal transplantation (dated by TCRdb to about 2021). The method behind the library was the immunoSEQ multiplex PCR assay. TCRdb took over this immuneACCESS table, retaining in-frame rearrangements with V and J assigned. Such tables are incomplete; in checked studies, under half of the missing clones stem from an unresolved V gene, and the remainder is unexplained. Recorded for this sample are 9,500 to 15,000 clones; about 94% of them occurred a single time. Approximately 20% of the sample is in the top ten clones. This material consisted of PBMCs, taken roughly 110 days after intestinal transplant. The receptor source for this set is a human patient who received an intestinal transplant, so some T cells may come from the graft donor.

Here the CDR3 DNA reads TGCAGCGTTGCCCCGACAGGCTACGAGCAGTACTTC. Protein product: CSVAPTGYEQYF. V and J are TRBV29-1 and TRBJ2-7, with D perhaps matching TRBD1 (6 bases). This CDR3 has 12 amino acids. Germline V gene sequence: CDR1 SQVTM, CDR2 ANQGSEA. V shed 4 bases and J shed 3 bases, with 10 bases lying between them.

The chain is built from TRBV4-1 and TRBJ2-7; 7 nucleotides agree with TRBD1. The CDR3 is made up of 15 amino acids. CDR1 is MGHRA, CDR2 YSYEKL, per germline. J gave up 2 bases and V 4 bases, and 8 bases lay outside the gene matches. The CDR3 reads CASSLFRTGPYEQYF. The CDR3 coding sequence is TGCGCCAGCAGCCTCTTTAGGACAGGACCCTACGAGCAGTACTTC.

The rearrangement links TRBV28 to TRBJ2-7, with 11 bases matching TRBD2. Germline loops: CDR1 MDHEN, CDR2 SYDVKM. J gave up 4 bases and V 4 bases, and 3 bases lay outside the gene matches. The CDR3 contains 14 residues. CDR3 nucleotides: TGTGCCAGCAGTTCACTAGCGGGAGTATACGAGCAGTACTTC. Protein: CASSSLAGVYEQYF.

This chain connects TRBV7-9 to TRBJ1-1; D is possibly TRBD1 (5 bases). Between the trimmed V and J ends, which lost 2 bases and 0 bases, there was a span of 10 bases. This CDR3 spans 15 amino acids. CDR1 and CDR2 from the germline V gene are SEHNR and FQNEAQ (reference sequence). The CDR3 loop reads CASSLKGTMNTEAFF. CDR3 nucleotides: TGTGCCAGCAGCTTAAAAGGGACGATGAACACTGAAGCTTTCTTT.

V is TRBV4-1 and J is TRBJ2-1; 7 bases are shared with TRBD2. J gave up 7 bases and V 0 bases, and 9 bases lay outside the gene matches. The CDR3 totals 16 residues. Germline V gene sequence: CDR1 MGHRA, CDR2 YSYEKL. The CDR3 nucleotides read TGCGCCAGCAGCCAAGACGTTCGTCCAGCGGGAAATGAGCAGTTCTTC. This codes for CASSQDVRPAGNEQFF.

The rearrangement uses TRBV4-1 and TRBJ2-7; possible D gene TRBD2, 6 bases. Germline V CDR1 and CDR2: MGHRA, YSYEKL. Trimming removed 0 bases at V and 4 bases at J, with 16 bases between. The CDR3 covers 16 residues. The CDR3 is CASSQDILAVLYEQYF. Here the CDR3 DNA reads TGCGCCAGCAGCCAAGATATACTAGCTGTACTTTACGAGCAGTACTTC.

The chain carries TRBV7-9 and TRBJ1-2, with D possibly matching TRBD1 (5 bases). Germline V gene lookup returns CDR1 SEHNR and CDR2 FQNEAQ (reference sequence). Trimming cost V 4 bases and J 6 bases, with 12 bases left between them. This CDR3 has 13 amino acids. The CDR3 nucleotides read TGTGCCAGCAGCTCCGGATGGGGGGATGGCTACACCTTC. As protein: CASSSGWGDGYTF.

This chain uses TRBV7-3 with TRBJ2-1, with 7 bases fitting TRBD2. Unmatched junction bases numbered 10, after V lost 5 bases and J lost 0 bases. Germline loops: CDR1 SGHTA, CDR2 FQGTGA. The CDR3 spans 17 residues. CDR3 amino acids: CASSLWDYRGSYNEQFF. The CDR3 nucleotides read TGTGCCAGCAGCCTGTGGGACTATCGGGGCTCCTACAATGAGCAGTTCTTC.

CDR3: CASSVGASGGTDTQYF. The CDR3 DNA sequence: TGTGCCAGCAGCGTAGGAGCTAGCGGGGGCACAGATACGCAGTATTTT. V is TRBV9 and J is TRBJ2-3; 9 bases are shared with TRBD2. The ends lost 0 bases at V and 1 base at J; junction bases unmatched: 3. This CDR3 has 16 amino acids. Germline V gene sequence: CDR1 SGDLS, CDR2 YYNGEE.

This sequence joins TRBV5-8 and TRBJ1-1; D may be TRBD1 (5 bases). The CDR3 is made up of 13 amino acids. The V gene's germline CDR1 is SGHTS and CDR2 YDEGEE. V was shortened by 0 bases and J by 4 bases, with 7 bases between the two germline ends. The CDR3 is CASSLGGGTEAFF. For the CDR3, the DNA is TGTGCCAGCAGCTTGGGCGGGGGCACTGAAGCTTTCTTT.

The chain has TRBV6-1 and TRBJ1-5; TRBD1 might be the D (5 bases). V lost 2 bases and J lost 5, with 13 bases in between. CDR3 length: 15 residues. Germline lookup yields CDR1 MNHNS and CDR2 SASEGT. The CDR3 region has the DNA TGTGCCAGCAGTGAACAGGGCGAAGCTTATCAGCCCCAGCATTTT. It translates to CASSEQGEAYQPQHF.

The chain has TRBV7-2 and TRBJ2-5, with 14 bases that match TRBD2. J gave up 5 bases and V 1 base, and 9 bases lay outside the gene matches. Germline-derived CDR1 and CDR2 are SGHTA and FQGNSA. The CDR3 runs 18 residues. The CDR3 spells CASSLGGLAGGLLETQYF. In DNA, the CDR3 is TGTGCCAGCAGCTTAGGTGGACTAGCGGGAGGTTTATTGGAGACCCAGTACTTC.

The V call is TRBV6-1, the J call TRBJ2-7; 12 bases are shared with TRBD2. There are 14 residues in the CDR3. V lost 7 bases and J lost 3; bases outside the gene matches: 4. The germline V gene encodes CDR1 MNHNS and CDR2 SASEGT. The CDR3 DNA follows: TGTGCCAGCACGACTAGCGGGAGAATCTACGAGCAGTACTTC. It specifies CASTTSGRIYEQYF.

This clone appeared once. V usage is TRBV18 and J usage is TRBJ2-7, with TRBD1 identical over 8 bases. J was trimmed by 3 bases and V by 3 bases; bases with no gene match: 4. The CDR3 runs 14 residues. CDR1 and CDR2 from the germline V gene are KGHSH and LQKENI. CDR3 in DNA: TGTGCCAGCTCACCGGGGGACAGGAACTACGAGCAGTACTTC. This sequence encodes CASSPGDRNYEQYF.

The chain recombines TRBV25-1 with TRBJ2-2; 10 nucleotides line up with TRBD2. V shed 4 bases, J shed 4 bases, and the junction held 6 bases outside the gene matches. Germline CDR1 MGHDK, CDR2 SYGVNS. CDR3 length: 16 residues. The CDR3 loop is CASSALAGGITGELFF. The CDR3 bases are TGTGCCAGCAGTGCTTTAGCGGGAGGAATCACCGGGGAGCTGTTTTTT.

The gene calls are TRBV18 and TRBJ1-5; unclear D gene. Deletions cut 2 bases from V and 1 base from J, with 18 bases between. This CDR3 contains 18 residues. From germline, CDR1 is KGHSH and CDR2 LQKENI. CDR3 nucleotide sequence: TGTGCCAGCTCACCAGGGTATACCCTCGGGTCGAGCAATCAGCCCCAGCATTTT. Translated, it gives CASSPGYTLGSSNQPQHF.

The rearrangement joins TRBV27 to TRBJ1-1; perhaps TRBD1 as D (5 bases). The V and J ends lost 3 bases and 0 bases respectively, with 14 bases between them. The CDR3 has 16 amino acids. Germline CDR1 MNHEY, CDR2 SMNVEV (reference sequence). The CDR3 here is CASSFDWGGMNTEAFF. The CDR3 DNA reads TGTGCCAGCAGTTTTGATTGGGGGGGGATGAACACTGAAGCTTTCTTT.

This sequence joins TRBV5-1 and TRBJ2-5; TRBD1 matches at 7 bases. CDR1 is SGHRS, CDR2 YFSETQ, per germline. The CDR3 consists of 14 residues. The J segment lost 6 bases and the V segment lost 4 bases, leaving 9 bases of the junction unmatched. The CDR3 here is CASSPSTGLQTQYF. CDR3 coding DNA: TGCGCCAGCAGCCCCTCGACAGGGTTACAGACCCAGTACTTC.

The rearrangement joins TRBV30 to TRBJ1-1; tentative D call: TRBD1 (6 bases). V gave up 3 bases and J gave up 5 bases, with 13 bases separating them. The V gene's germline CDR1 is GTSNPN and CDR2 SVGIG (reference sequence). The CDR3 runs to 13 residues. The CDR3 DNA is TGTGCCTGGAGCCGACGGGGGGCGACTGAAGCTTTCTTT. Translated: CAWSRRGATEAFF.

This clone was seen once. V and J are TRBV15 and TRBJ1-2, with a possible D match to TRBD1 (5 bases). Trimming took 3 bases from V and 1 from J, leaving 15 bases between them. Per the germline V gene, CDR1 is LNHNV and CDR2 is YYDKDF (reference sequence). The CDR3 is 16 amino acids. The CDR3 reads CATSSARMTDNYGYTF. The CDR3 nucleotides are TGTGCCACCAGCAGCGCTCGGATGACAGATAACTATGGCTACACCTTC.

The chain employs TRBV28 and TRBJ2-2; D is undetermined. Germline assignment: CDR1 MDHEN and CDR2 SYDVKM. CDR3 length: 13 amino acids. Trimming removed 2 bases at V and 3 bases at J, with 4 bases between. CDR3 in DNA: TGTGCCAGCAGTTTAAGCTACACCGGGGAGCTGTTTTTT. The encoded protein is CASSLSYTGELFF.